One and the same sample provided the 21 T cell receptor beta chains below, sequenced in a study of CD4 T cell repertoires in COVID-19. Sequencing was performed with immunoSEQ multiplex PCR; in TCRdb, only in-frame clones are kept and a portion is missing. The table lists 70,000 to 95,000 clones, 80% to 90% of them singletons. The input for sequencing was CD4+ T cells from peripheral blood, taken after recovery from COVID-19. The source is a human donor who had COVID-19.

This clone was counted once. This chain uses TRBV25-1 with TRBJ1-1; D unresolved. The V end lost 4 bases, the J end lost 6 bases, and 9 bases lay between the germline ends. The CDR3 contains 12 residues. CDR1 and CDR2 (germline): MGHDK, SYGVNS. The CDR3, as DNA: TGTGCCAGCAGTGCTAAATCATCTGAAGCTTTCTTT. This sequence encodes CASSAKSSEAFF.

V gene TRBV11-2 combines with J gene TRBJ1-1; D may be TRBD1 (6 bases). Trimming stripped 3 bases from V and 5 bases from J, with 13 bases between. Germline lookup yields CDR1 SGHAT and CDR2 FQNNGV. The CDR3 extends over 14 amino acids. CDR3 nucleotides: TGTGCCAGCAGCTTTTTACAGGGTGGGACTGAAGCTTTCTTT. This translates into CASSFLQGGTEAFF.

The chain uses TRBV28 and TRBJ1-1; TRBD1 aligns across 7 bases. The V segment lost 6 bases and the J segment 1 base; nucleotides outside the gene matches: 8. Looked up from germline, CDR1 is MDHEN and CDR2 is SYDVKM. The CDR3 has 15 amino acids. In DNA, the CDR3 is TGTGCCAGCAGGGAGACAGGGAATAAGAACACTGAAGCTTTCTTT. It yields the protein CASRETGNKNTEAFF.

In its sample, this clone was seen once. The CDR3 region is CASSAPGTGSYGYTF. The CDR3, as DNA: TGTGCCAGCAGCGCTCCCGGGACAGGCTCTTATGGCTACACCTTC. The V gene is TRBV28, the J gene TRBJ1-2; 8 nucleotides line up with TRBD1. Germline values: CDR1 MDHEN, CDR2 SYDVKM. V shed 6 bases, J shed 5 bases, and the junction held 11 bases outside the gene matches. This CDR3 is built from 15 residues.

This clone was recorded once. This rearrangement joins TRBV5-4 to TRBJ2-7; a weak D match, TRBD2 (6 bases). The germline CDR1 and CDR2 sequences are SGHNT and YYREEE (reference sequence). V lost 4 bases to trimming and J lost 1 base, with 15 bases between them. CDR3 size: 15 residues. As DNA, the CDR3 is TGTGCCAGCAGCACCGGGACTGCGCCTTCCTACGAGCAGTACTTC. Its protein product is CASSTGTAPSYEQYF.

The gene calls are TRBV5-6 and TRBJ2-5; tentatively, D is TRBD1 (6 bases). Germline values: CDR1 SGHDT, CDR2 YYEEEE. The length of the CDR3 is 14 residues. Trimming took off 2 bases at V and 1 base at J, with 9 bases between the two ends. The CDR3 DNA follows: TGTGCCAGCAGCTTAGGGGGTCTCCAAGAGACCCAGTACTTC. Translation gives CASSLGGLQETQYF.

This clone was seen only once. This rearrangement joins TRBV7-2 to TRBJ2-2, with D possibly matching TRBD1 (6 bases). Germline V gene sequence: CDR1 SGHTA, CDR2 FQGNSA. The CDR3 spans 14 residues. The V and J ends lost 5 bases and 4 bases respectively, with 11 bases between them. The CDR3 region is CASSTYRVTGELFF. The DNA for the CDR3 is TGTGCCAGCAGCACATACAGGGTCACCGGGGAGCTGTTTTTT.

This clone was counted once. The chain employs TRBV7-8 and TRBJ2-3, with a tentative D call TRBD2 (7 bases). The CDR3 length is 16 residues. The V gene lost 1 base and the J gene lost 4 bases, with 15 bases spanning the gap. CDR1 SGHVS and CDR2 FQNEAQ come from the germline V gene. This CDR3 reads CASSLEGGGIADTQYF. In DNA form, the CDR3 reads TGTGCCAGCAGCTTAGAGGGGGGGGGTATCGCAGATACGCAGTATTTT.

V usage is TRBV19 and J usage is TRBJ1-5; possibly TRBD1 for D (5 bases). The CDR3 spans 14 residues. Germline values: CDR1 LNHDA, CDR2 SQIVND (reference sequence). The V end lost 5 bases, the J end lost 3 bases, and 11 bases lay between the germline ends. CDR3 amino acids: CASSRGQLNQPQHF. The CDR3 coding sequence is TGTGCCAGTAGTCGCGGACAACTCAATCAGCCCCAGCATTTT.

The chain employs TRBV27 and TRBJ2-4, with a possible D match to TRBD1 (8 bases). Germline V gene data show CDR1 as MNHEY and CDR2 as SMNVEV (reference sequence). The V end was cut by 5 bases, the J end by 3 bases, with 17 bases between. The CDR3 contains 16 residues. The CDR3 loop is CASSPRQGRDKNIQYF. The CDR3 nucleotides are TGTGCCAGCAGTCCTAGACAGGGGAGGGACAAAAACATTCAGTACTTC.

This chain connects TRBV2 to TRBJ2-7; TRBD2 agrees at 7 bases. This CDR3 has 11 residues. Germline V gene lookup returns CDR1 SNHLY and CDR2 FYNNEI. The V gene end was trimmed by 7 bases and the J gene end by 6 bases; junction bases not matched to a gene: 3. DNA of the CDR3: TGTGCCAGCAAACTAGCGTCCGAGCAGTACTTC. Amino acids: CASKLASEQYF.

V gene TRBV5-1 combines with J gene TRBJ2-1; D uncertain. Between the trimmed V and J ends, which lost 2 bases and 10 bases, there was a span of 25 bases. This CDR3 has 17 amino acids. CDR1 is SGHRS, CDR2 YFSETQ, per germline. CDR3 nucleotide sequence: TGCGCCAGCAGCTTATGGGTCCTGCGAGCCAACCCCAGGGAGCAGTTCTTC. This encodes CASSLWVLRANPREQFF. Together with reference TRBV5-1 and TRBJ2-1, the CDR3 gives the full variable domain: KAGVTQTPRYLIKTRGQQVTLSCSPISGHRSVSWYQQTPGQGLQFLFEYFSETQRNKGNFPGRFSGRQFSNSRSEMNVSTLELGDSALYLCASSLWVLRANPREQFFGPGTRLTVL.

The CDR3: CASSPQSGGGYNSPLHF. As DNA, the CDR3 is TGTGCCAGCAGTCCCCAATCAGGGGGCGGCTATAATTCACCCCTCCACTTT. The gene calls are TRBV28 and TRBJ1-6; 8 nucleotides agree with TRBD1. J lost 3 bases, V lost 5 bases, and 9 bases had no gene match. This CDR3 spans 17 amino acids. Germline assignment: CDR1 MDHEN and CDR2 SYDVKM.

This chain uses TRBV14 with TRBJ2-3; no firm D call. The CDR3 runs 12 residues. From germline, CDR1 is SGHDN and CDR2 FVKESK. Trimming cost V 4 bases and J 2 bases, with 4 bases left between them. This CDR3 reads CASSPSTDTQYF. DNA for the CDR3: TGTGCCAGCAGCCCCTCCACAGATACGCAGTATTTT.

CDR3 residues: CASSLRGARGANEKLFF. The CDR3 DNA reads TGTGCCAGCAGCTTGAGGGGGGCCCGCGGGGCTAATGAAAAACTGTTTTTT. This sequence joins TRBV5-6 and TRBJ1-4; tentative D call: TRBD1 (6 bases). Trimming pared 1 base from V and 3 bases from J, leaving 16 bases between. Germline lookup yields CDR1 SGHDT and CDR2 YYEEEE. The CDR3 covers 17 residues.

This clone was seen just once. This chain joins TRBV4-1 and TRBJ2-7, with D perhaps given as TRBD1 or TRBD2 (5 bases each). Germline CDR1 is MGHRA and CDR2 is YSYEKL. The CDR3 sequence is 17 residues long. Trimming removed 0 bases from V and 5 bases from J, with 20 bases in between. DNA of the CDR3: TGCGCCAGCAGCCAAGATATGTGGGGGTTAGGGATGAACGAGCAGTACTTC. Translated: CASSQDMWGLGMNEQYF.

The rearrangement joins TRBV7-9 to TRBJ2-3; 8 bases are shared with TRBD1. Germline trimming cut 5 bases from V and 3 bases from J; bases unmatched to any gene: 7. Germline-derived CDR1 and CDR2 are SEHNR and FQNEAQ (reference sequence). This CDR3 is 15 amino acids long. The CDR3 here is CASSRGQGPTDTQYF. In nucleotides, the CDR3 is TGTGCCAGCAGCCGTGGACAGGGACCAACAGATACGCAGTATTTT.

This clone was observed once. The chain uses TRBV18 and TRBJ2-1; 11 bases map to TRBD2. J lost 10 bases, V lost 3 bases, and 5 bases had no gene match. Germline V gene data show CDR1 as KGHSH and CDR2 as LQKENI. There are 14 residues in the CDR3. CDR3 region: CASSPQLAGVEQFF. CDR3 bases: TGTGCCAGCTCACCCCAACTAGCGGGAGTGGAGCAGTTCTTC.

The chain joins TRBV7-3 to TRBJ2-2, with 7 bases that match TRBD1. The CDR3 runs to 13 residues. The J segment lost 6 bases and the V segment lost 6 bases, leaving 4 bases of the junction unmatched. Germline V gene sequence: CDR1 SGHTA, CDR2 FQGTGA. This CDR3 reads CASRNQGAGELFF. The CDR3 region has the DNA TGTGCCAGCAGAAATCAGGGGGCCGGGGAGCTGTTTTTT.

This chain joins TRBV5-8 and TRBJ2-7; no clear D. The CDR3 is made up of 13 amino acids. Per germline, CDR1 SGHTS and CDR2 YDEGEE. V dropped 0 bases and J dropped 3 bases, with 7 bases sitting between them. CDR3 in DNA: TGTGCCAGCAGCTTGGCCAGTGTCTACGAGCAGTACTTC. The encoded protein is CASSLASVYEQYF.

The gene calls are TRBV6-6 and TRBJ1-2, with D possibly TRBD1 on 5 matching bases. The germline CDR1 and CDR2 sequences are MNHNY and SVGAGI (reference sequence). CDR3 length: 16 amino acids. Trimming left V 7 bases short and J 5 bases short, with 23 bases between. In DNA, the CDR3 is TGTGCCAGCACCCCACCCGGGGGTGGGGTCAGATATGGCTACACCTTC. It translates to CASTPPGGGVRYGYTF.